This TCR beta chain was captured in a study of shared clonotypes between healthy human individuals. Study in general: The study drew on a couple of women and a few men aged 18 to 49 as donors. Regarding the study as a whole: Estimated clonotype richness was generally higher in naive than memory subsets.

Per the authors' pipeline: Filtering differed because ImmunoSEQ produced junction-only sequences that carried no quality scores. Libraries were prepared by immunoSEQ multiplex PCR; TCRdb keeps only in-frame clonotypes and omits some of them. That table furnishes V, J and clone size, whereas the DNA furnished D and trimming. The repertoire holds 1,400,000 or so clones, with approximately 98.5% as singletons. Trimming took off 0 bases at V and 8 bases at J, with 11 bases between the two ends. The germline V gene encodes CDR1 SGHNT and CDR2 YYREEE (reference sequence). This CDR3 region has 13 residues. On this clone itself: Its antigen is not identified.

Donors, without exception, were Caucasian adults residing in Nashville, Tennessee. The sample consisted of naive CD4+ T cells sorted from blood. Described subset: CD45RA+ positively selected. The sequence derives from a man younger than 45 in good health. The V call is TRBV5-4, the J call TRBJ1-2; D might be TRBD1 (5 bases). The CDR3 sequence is CASSLEMGPGYTF. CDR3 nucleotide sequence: TGTGCCAGCAGCTTGGAAATGGGACCCGGCTACACCTTC.